This passage covers 13 T cell receptor beta chains from one sample sequenced in a study of T cell responses to AZD1222 COVID-19 vaccine. TCRdb's table, derived via immunoSEQ multiplex PCR, lists solely in-frame clones and lacks some. The sample has 120,000 or so clones, 70% to 90% seen once. The source was peripheral blood, collected on day 0 of AZD1222 vaccination. These receptors were collected from an adult in good health.

The rearrangement uses TRBV18 and TRBJ1-1; TRBD1 matches at 8 bases. CDR3 length: 16 amino acids. Germline V gene lookup returns CDR1 KGHSH and CDR2 LQKENI. V trimming: 0 bases; J trimming: 6 bases; junction bases outside the gene matches: 9. The DNA for the CDR3 is TGTGCCAGCTCACCACCCAGCACAGGGGGGTGGGCTGAAGCTTTCTTT. Amino acid sequence: CASSPPSTGGWAEAFF.

The chain is built from TRBV11-2 and TRBJ2-7, with D unclear. The germline CDR1 and CDR2 sequences are SGHAT and FQNNGV. With 2 bases removed from V and 0 bases from J, the gap between germline ends came to 8 bases. This CDR3 region has 14 residues. CDR3 bases: TGTGCCAGCAGCTTATCCAGGAGCTCCTACGAGCAGTACTTC. Translated: CASSLSRSSYEQYF.

The chain joins TRBV11-3 to TRBJ1-1; 7 bases match TRBD1. In germline, CDR1 is SGHNT, CDR2 YENEEA. The V gene end was trimmed by 3 bases and the J gene end by 1 base; junction bases not matched to a gene: 5. The CDR3 extends over 15 amino acids. As DNA, the CDR3 is TGTGCCAGCAGCTTCGAAGGACAGGCGAACACTGAAGCTTTCTTT. Its protein product is CASSFEGQANTEAFF.

The chain recombines TRBV18 with TRBJ1-6, with a possible D match to TRBD1 (5 bases). The CDR3 totals 15 residues. The germline CDR1 and CDR2 sequences are KGHSH and LQKENI. The V gene lost 1 base and the J gene lost 9 bases, with 13 bases spanning the gap. DNA of the CDR3: TGTGCCAGCTCACCACTAGGGGACGCTGGTTCACCCCTCCACTTT. It yields the protein CASSPLGDAGSPLHF.

The rearrangement uses TRBV30 and TRBJ2-3, with D perhaps matching TRBD1 (6 bases). V was cut by 2 bases and J by 5 bases, with 8 bases left in between. This CDR3 is built from 12 residues. In germline, CDR1 is GTSNPN, CDR2 SVGIG (reference sequence). The CDR3 region is CAWSPRGDTQYF. CDR3 nucleotides: TGTGCCTGGAGTCCCAGGGGAGATACGCAGTATTTT.

This clone has a single count. The chain links TRBV15 to TRBJ1-5, with D possibly being TRBD1 (6 bases). Germline V gene lookup returns CDR1 LNHNV and CDR2 YYDKDF (reference sequence). The CDR3 length is 16 residues. V dropped 5 bases and J dropped 4 bases, with 18 bases sitting between them. The chain's CDR3 is CATSPWGRRENQPQHF. The DNA of the CDR3 is TGTGCCACCAGCCCTTGGGGGCGACGGGAGAATCAGCCCCAGCATTTT.

The chain is built from TRBV7-3 and TRBJ2-3; the D is unclear. The V gene's germline CDR1 is SGHTA and CDR2 FQGTGA. This CDR3 has 17 amino acids. V was cut by 2 bases and J by 0 bases, with 15 bases left in between. Here the CDR3 DNA reads TGTGCCAGCAGCTTATATGGAATTGGCGAAAGCACAGATACGCAGTATTTT. Residues: CASSLYGIGESTDTQYF.

The rearrangement joins TRBV27 to TRBJ1-4, with 7 bases identical to TRBD1. This CDR3 has 15 amino acids. V gave up 5 bases and J gave up 4 bases; unmatched junction bases: 7. The germline V gene encodes CDR1 MNHEY and CDR2 SMNVEV (reference sequence). CDR3 protein: CASSHGQAGNEKLFF. CDR3 nucleotide sequence: TGTGCCAGCAGTCACGGACAGGCTGGTAATGAAAAACTGTTTTTT. Using reference TRBV27 and TRBJ1-4 for the parts outside the CDR3, the full variable domain is EAQVTQNPRYLITVTGKKLTVTCSQNMNHEYMSWYRQDPGLGLRQIYYSMNVEVTDKGDVPEGYKVSRKEKRNFPLILESPSPNQTSLYFCASSHGQAGNEKLFFGSGTQLSVL.

The rearrangement links TRBV2 to TRBJ2-1; 10 bases fit TRBD2. Germline CDR1 SNHLY, CDR2 FYNNEI. The length of the CDR3 is 18 residues. Germline trimming cut 2 bases from V and 4 bases from J; bases unmatched to any gene: 11. DNA for the CDR3: TGTGCCAGCAGTGAAAGACTAGCGGGTCCTACGGGGTACAATGAGCAGTTCTTC. It is translated as CASSERLAGPTGYNEQFF.

The chain is built from TRBV12-3 or TRBV12-4 and TRBJ1-6; D gene uncertain. The ends were cut back, 1 base at V and 7 bases at J, with 5 bases in the middle. The CDR3 length is 13 residues. The CDR3 bases are TGTGCCAGCAGTTTAGGTTTGAATTCACCCCTCCACTTT. Its translation: CASSLGLNSPLHF.

The V call is TRBV6-5, the J call TRBJ1-5, with D possibly matching TRBD1 (5 bases). CDR3 length: 15 amino acids. Germline V lookup: CDR1 MNHEY, CDR2 SVGAGI. V lost 7 bases to trimming and J lost 5 bases, with 18 bases between them. The CDR3 coding sequence is TGTGCCAGCAAGGATTATGGGGGTCTGGATCAGCCCCAGCATTTT. This gives the protein CASKDYGGLDQPQHF.

The chain carries TRBV14 and TRBJ2-1; D uncertain. The V end was cut by 8 bases, the J end by 5 bases, with 4 bases between. This CDR3 is built from 10 residues. Germline V gives CDR1 SGHDN, CDR2 FVKESK. CDR3 nucleotide sequence: TGTGCCAGCGGCAACAATGAGCAGTTCTTC. It translates to CASGNNEQFF.

The V call is TRBV7-9, the J call TRBJ2-6; D tentatively fits TRBD1 or TRBD2 (6 bases each). The CDR3 has 19 amino acids. Per germline, CDR1 SEHNR and CDR2 FQNEAQ (reference sequence). Between the trimmed V and J ends, which lost 1 base and 1 base, there was a span of 17 bases. The CDR3 bases are TGTGCCAGCAGCTTAGGGGCAGGAGGGGGACGGTCTGGGGCCAACGTCCTGACTTTC. Its protein product is CASSLGAGGGRSGANVLTF.